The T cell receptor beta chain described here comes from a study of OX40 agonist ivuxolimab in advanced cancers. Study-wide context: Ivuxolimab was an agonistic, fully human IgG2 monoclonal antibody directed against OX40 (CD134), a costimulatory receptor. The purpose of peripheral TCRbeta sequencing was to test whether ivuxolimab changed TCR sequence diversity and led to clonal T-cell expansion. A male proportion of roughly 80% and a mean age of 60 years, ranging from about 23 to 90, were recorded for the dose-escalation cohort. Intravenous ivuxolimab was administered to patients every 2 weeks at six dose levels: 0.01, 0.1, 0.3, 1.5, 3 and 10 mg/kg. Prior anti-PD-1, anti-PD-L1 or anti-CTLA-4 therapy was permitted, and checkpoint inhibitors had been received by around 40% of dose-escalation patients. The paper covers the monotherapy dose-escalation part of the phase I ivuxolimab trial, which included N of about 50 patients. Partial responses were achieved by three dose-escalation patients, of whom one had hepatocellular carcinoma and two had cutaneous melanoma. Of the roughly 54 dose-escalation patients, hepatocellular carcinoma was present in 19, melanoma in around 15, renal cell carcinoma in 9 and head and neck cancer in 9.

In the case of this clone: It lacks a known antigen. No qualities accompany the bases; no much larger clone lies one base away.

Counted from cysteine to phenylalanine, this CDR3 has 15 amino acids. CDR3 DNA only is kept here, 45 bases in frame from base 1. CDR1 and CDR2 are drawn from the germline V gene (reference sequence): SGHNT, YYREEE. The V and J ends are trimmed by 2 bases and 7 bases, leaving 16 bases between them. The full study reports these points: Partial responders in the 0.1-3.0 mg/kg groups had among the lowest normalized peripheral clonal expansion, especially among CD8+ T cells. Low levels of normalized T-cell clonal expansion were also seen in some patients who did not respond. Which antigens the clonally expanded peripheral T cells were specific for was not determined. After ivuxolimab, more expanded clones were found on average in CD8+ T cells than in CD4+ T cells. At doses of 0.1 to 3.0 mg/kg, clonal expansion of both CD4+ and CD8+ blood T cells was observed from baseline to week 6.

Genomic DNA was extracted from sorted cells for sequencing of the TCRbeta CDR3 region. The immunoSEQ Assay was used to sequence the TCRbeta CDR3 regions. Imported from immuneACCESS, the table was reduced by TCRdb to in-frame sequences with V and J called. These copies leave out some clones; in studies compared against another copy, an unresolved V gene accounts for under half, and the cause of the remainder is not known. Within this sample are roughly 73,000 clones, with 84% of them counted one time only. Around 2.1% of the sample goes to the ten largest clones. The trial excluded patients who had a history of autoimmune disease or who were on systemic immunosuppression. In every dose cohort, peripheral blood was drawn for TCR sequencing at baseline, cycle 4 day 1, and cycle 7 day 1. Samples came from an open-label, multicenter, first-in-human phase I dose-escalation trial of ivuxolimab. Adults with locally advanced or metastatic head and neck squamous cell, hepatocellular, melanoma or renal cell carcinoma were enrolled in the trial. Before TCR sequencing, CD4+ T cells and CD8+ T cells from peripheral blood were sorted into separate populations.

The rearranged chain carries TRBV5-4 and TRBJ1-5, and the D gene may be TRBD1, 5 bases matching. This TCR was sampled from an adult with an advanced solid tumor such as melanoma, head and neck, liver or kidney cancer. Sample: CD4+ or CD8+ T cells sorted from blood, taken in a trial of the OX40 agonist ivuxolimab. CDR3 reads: CASSLAREGHQPQHF. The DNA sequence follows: TGTGCCAGCAGCTTAGCCAGGGAAGGTCACCAGCCCCAGCATTTT.